These T cell receptor beta chains were read from a single sample in a study of T cell responses to AZD1222 COVID-19 vaccine. Only in-frame clones appear in the TCRdb table, and some are missing; sequencing was by immunoSEQ multiplex PCR. The sample includes 95,000 to 150,000 clones, 70% to 90% of them seen just once. The sequencing used peripheral blood, collected on day 0 of AZD1222 vaccination. These receptors were taken from an adult in good health. The CDR3 runs from the conserved cysteine through the conserved F or W. The D gene is left open where the match is weak. Clone size is not always given. Where it is, it says once, few, many or a class for expanded clones.

j_gene	v_gene	len	abundance	d_gene	CDR3aa	CDR3nt
TRBJ2-1	TRBV11-2	14	-	-	CASSLEGFGDEQFF	TGTGCCAGCAGCTTAGAGGGATTTGGCGATGAGCAGTTCTTC
TRBJ2-3	TRBV11-2	15	-	-	CASSLGRLSTDTQYF	TGTGCCAGCAGCTTGGGGCGACTCAGCACAGATACGCAGTATTTT
TRBJ1-2	TRBV6-2/TRBV6-3	14	few	-	CASRPGGLGYGYTF	TGTGCCAGCAGGCCTGGGGGCCTAGGCTATGGCTACACCTTC
TRBJ1-2	TRBV28	17	-	-	CASSFPPGGGANYGYTF	TGTGCCAGCAGTTTCCCGCCGGGCGGGGGCGCAAACTATGGCTACACCTTC
TRBJ2-7	TRBV5-4	14	-	TRBD1	CASSTTGTGYEQYF	TGTGCCAGCAGCACAACCGGGACAGGGTACGAGCAGTACTTC
TRBJ1-2	TRBV29-1	13	-	-	CSAPSLGIHGYTF	TGCAGCGCCCCGTCGTTGGGTATTCATGGCTACACCTTC
TRBJ2-5	TRBV7-9	15	-	-	CASSLGGDTQETQYF	TGTGCCAGCAGCTTAGGGGGGGACACACAAGAGACCCAGTACTTC
TRBJ1-1	TRBV13	12	-	TRBD1	CASQGGSNEAFF	TGTGCCAGCCAGGGGGGGTCCAATGAAGCTTTCTTT
TRBJ2-4	TRBV29-1	13	once	-	CSASGGGKNIQYF	TGCAGCGCCAGCGGTGGGGGCAAAAACATTCAGTACTTC
TRBJ2-1	TRBV2	11	-	TRBD1	CASSRTGPRFF	TGTGCCAGCAGTCGGACAGGCCCTCGGTTCTTC
TRBJ2-7	TRBV3-1/TRBV3-2	14	-	-	CASSQEPTFLEQYF	TGTGCCAGCAGCCAAGAACCTACCTTCCTCGAGCAGTACTTC
TRBJ1-2	TRBV5-1	13	-	-	CASSLKQLGGYTF	TGCGCCAGCAGCTTGAAACAGCTTGGGGGCTACACCTTC
TRBJ1-2	TRBV28	11	-	-	CASTPGIGYTF	TGTGCCAGCACCCCAGGGATCGGCTACACCTTC
TRBJ1-2	TRBV13	10	once	-	CASASTRDTF	TGTGCCAGCGCCTCAACTAGGGACACCTTC
TRBJ1-2	TRBV28	12	-	-	CASSLAGYGYTF	TGTGCCAGCAGTTTGGCAGGGTATGGCTACACCTTC
TRBJ2-7	TRBV19	15	once	-	CASTLQGGRHYEQYF	TGTGCCAGTACCCTCCAGGGGGGAAGACACTACGAGCAGTACTTC
TRBJ2-3	TRBV7-9	16	-	-	CASSLNPDSLEDTQYF	TGTGCCAGCAGCTTAAACCCGGACAGCCTAGAGGATACGCAGTATTTT
TRBJ2-2	TRBV5-6	16	-	TRBD1	CASSLRTGTNTGELFF	TGTGCCAGCAGCTTGAGGACAGGCACGAACACCGGGGAGCTGTTTTTT
TRBJ1-2	TRBV24-1	14	-	-	CATSAPPFPYGYTF	TGTGCCACCAGTGCCCCACCTTTCCCGTATGGCTACACCTTC
TRBJ1-3	TRBV11-2	15	-	-	CASSLDRAAGNTIYF	TGTGCCAGCAGCTTAGATCGGGCAGCTGGAAACACCATATATTTT
TRBJ1-2	TRBV10-3	13	-	-	CAISDDQGLGYTF	TGTGCCATCAGTGACGATCAGGGTTTGGGCTACACCTTC